What follows are 14 T cell receptor beta chains derived from one specimen sequenced in a study of early T cells in non-severe SARS-CoV-2 infection (dated by TCRdb to the early 2020s). The receptor library was made with 5' RACE. Sequencing relied on a NextSeq 500. The public sequencing data were trimmed at Q25 with fastp and processed into clonotypes with MiXCR by TCRdb, which kept only in-frame beta chains. For every CDR3 protein sequence, its rows merge into one entry that carries the most common genes and DNA. The sample table holds over 45,000 distinct CDR3 sequences, of which roughly 10% were seen once. The ten most abundant clones make up 6.5% of the sample. Sequencing used whole blood. All receptors come from an adult who was a healthcare worker with PCR-confirmed SARS-CoV-2 infection or an uninfected control (not recorded which).

This clonotype was seen a few times. The chain couples TRBV18 to TRBJ1-1, with D uncertain. The CDR3 extends over 14 amino acids. Trimming removed 4 bases at V and 5 bases at J, with 14 bases between. The V gene's germline CDR1 is KGHSH and CDR2 LQKENI. The CDR3 reads CASSQNSERTEAFF. CDR3 nucleotides: TGTGCCAGCTCACAAAACAGTGAGAGGACTGAAGCTTTCTTT.

The table lists this clonotype with many counts. The V call is TRBV7-9, the J call TRBJ1-5; D not certain. From germline, CDR1 is SEHNR and CDR2 FQNEAQ (reference sequence). Trimming stripped 2 bases from V and 2 bases from J, with 4 bases between. This CDR3 has 13 amino acids. CDR3 sequence: CASSLSGNQPQHF. The DNA for the CDR3 is TGTGCCAGCAGCTTAAGCGGCAATCAGCCCCAGCATTTT.

This clonotype was picked up many times. The genes are TRBV12-3 or TRBV12-4 and TRBJ1-2, with 8 bases fitting TRBD1. J lost 12 bases, V lost 4 bases, and 16 bases had no gene match. This CDR3 contains 15 residues. The CDR3 loop reads CASSSSPTGAGGDTF. The DNA of the CDR3 is TGTGCCAGCAGTTCCTCGCCGACAGGGGCAGGGGGTGACACCTTC.

This clonotype has ten or more counts. This chain links TRBV3-1 with TRBJ2-5; 9 positions match TRBD2. This CDR3 contains 17 residues. The junction had 6 bases not matched to a gene; V was cut back by 0 bases and J by 1 base. Germline V gene lookup returns CDR1 LGHDT and CDR2 YNNKEL (reference sequence). The CDR3: CASSQERTSELQETQYF. The CDR3 nucleotides are TGTGCCAGCAGCCAAGAACGGACTAGCGAACTCCAAGAGACCCAGTACTTC.

V is TRBV5-6 and J is TRBJ1-1; TRBD1 agrees at 8 bases. CDR1 is SGHDT and CDR2 is YYEEEE in the germline V gene. This CDR3 spans 14 amino acids. The J segment lost 8 bases and the V segment lost 3 bases, leaving 9 bases of the junction unmatched. The CDR3 nucleotides read TGTGCCAGCAGCTGGCGGGACAGGTTAACCGAAGCTTTCTTT. This translates into CASSWRDRLTEAFF.

This clonotype was counted between two and nine times. The chain combines TRBV3-1 with TRBJ2-1; D gene unclear. The ends were cut back, 0 bases at V and 7 bases at J, with 7 bases in the middle. Germline values: CDR1 LGHDT, CDR2 YNNKEL (reference sequence). The CDR3 contains 13 residues. CDR3 region: CASSQDWANEQFF. CDR3 in DNA: TGTGCCAGCAGCCAAGATTGGGCGAATGAGCAGTTCTTC.

In its sample, this clonotype was seen once. The chain combines TRBV11-3 with TRBJ2-1; no firm D call. Looked up from germline, CDR1 is SGHNT and CDR2 is YENEEA. This CDR3 is built from 11 residues. Trimming cost V 5 bases and J 9 bases, with 8 bases left between them. The CDR3 DNA reads TGTGCCAGCAGCGACCACGGTGAGCAGTTCTTC. Amino acids: CASSDHGEQFF.

This clonotype has at least ten counts. The V gene is TRBV4-2, the J gene TRBJ1-2; D not resolved. CDR3 length: 16 amino acids. V was cut by 0 bases and J by 0 bases, with 11 bases left in between. CDR1 LGHNA and CDR2 YNFKEQ come from the germline V gene. CDR3 protein: CASSQDFQPTNYGYTF. The CDR3 bases are TGTGCCAGCAGCCAAGACTTTCAGCCGACTAACTATGGCTACACCTTC.

This clonotype has more than one count but fewer than ten. This chain links TRBV3-1 with TRBJ1-4, with a possible D match to TRBD1 (6 bases). Germline-derived CDR1 and CDR2 are LGHDT and YNNKEL (reference sequence). The CDR3 is 12 residues long. The V end was cut by 6 bases, the J end by 8 bases, with 10 bases between. The CDR3 nucleotides read TGTGCCAGCAGTAGGAGGGGGGAAAAACTGTTTTTT. This gives the protein CASSRRGEKLFF.

This rearrangement joins TRBV30 to TRBJ2-1, with D unresolved. Germline V gene lookup returns CDR1 GTSNPN and CDR2 SVGIG (reference sequence). This CDR3 is built from 15 residues. The V end was cut by 2 bases, the J end by 2 bases, with 13 bases between. The CDR3 loop is CAWSSNHRAYNEQFF. CDR3 bases: TGTGCCTGGAGTAGTAATCACCGGGCCTACAATGAGCAGTTCTTC.

The chain links TRBV18 to TRBJ2-3; no definite D call. With 2 bases removed from V and 5 bases from J, the gap between germline ends came to 11 bases. The CDR3 spans 14 residues. Germline CDR1 reads KGHSH; CDR2 reads LQKENI. CDR3 residues: CASSPSFSGDTQYF. The CDR3 bases are TGTGCCAGCTCACCAAGTTTCTCCGGAGATACGCAGTATTTT.

This clonotype turned up a few times. This sequence joins TRBV7-2 and TRBJ2-1, with 8 nucleotides matching TRBD2. J was trimmed by 8 bases and V by 1 base; bases with no gene match: 4. The CDR3 consists of 14 residues. Germline CDR1 reads SGHTA; CDR2 reads FQGNSA. DNA for the CDR3: TGTGCCAGCAGCTTAGAGCGGGAGTGGGATGAGCAGTTCTTC. Amino acids: CASSLEREWDEQFF.

CDR3 protein: CASSVDQGAYEQYF. DNA for the CDR3: TGTGCCAGCAGCGTAGACCAGGGGGCCTACGAGCAGTACTTC. This rearrangement joins TRBV9 to TRBJ2-7; 7 positions agree with TRBD1. This CDR3 is built from 14 residues. The trim removed 0 bases at V and 2 bases at J, leaving 2 bases unmatched. The germline gives CDR1 SGDLS, CDR2 YYNGEE.

The chain uses TRBV2 and TRBJ1-2, with no clear D. The V gene's germline CDR1 is SNHLY and CDR2 FYNNEI. The CDR3 is 13 amino acids. Trimming left V 4 bases short and J 2 bases short, with 8 bases between. CDR3 sequence (DNA): TGTGCCAGCAGTGTCGCGGCCAACTATGGCTACACCTTC. Its protein product is CASSVAANYGYTF.